This T cell receptor (beta chain) was sequenced for a study of beta chain features in type 1 diabetes. Across the whole study: Similarity in age, gender and cell yields was seen between patients and healthy donors.

One heparinised blood draw averaging around 120 mL was given by each donor. Expressed TCRB transcripts were sequenced because the isolated RNA had all been reverse transcribed beforehand. TCRdb's table, derived via immunoSEQ multiplex PCR, lists solely in-frame clones and lacks some. Seen here are around 170,000 clones, 9% to 10% observed once, and the top ten hold roughly 0.7%. The CDR3 is made up of 13 amino acids. Germline CDR1 reads MNHNY; CDR2 reads SVGAGI (reference sequence). Trimming pared 6 bases from V and 2 bases from J, leaving 10 bases between. This clone was seen a handful of times. Its antigen is unknown. Study observations and caveats: In every one of the four CD4+ subsets, TCRB CDR3s were moderately but significantly shorter in Type 1 diabetes patients. For TCRB rearrangement, an influence of HLA type remained unresolved here. Since sequencing was performed on cDNA, cells with high TCR expression could be over-represented.

The chain has TRBV6-6 and TRBJ1-2, with D tentatively TRBD1 (5 bases). The sample consisted of central memory CD4+ T cells from blood. The clonotype was recovered from a woman in her thirties with type 1 diabetes. The CDR3, as DNA: TGTGCCAGCAGATCCGGGGGGAACTATGGCTACACCTTC. This sequence encodes CASRSGGNYGYTF.